Following are 19 T cell receptor beta chains from one sample sequenced in a study of post-analysis software for immune sequencing data. Study-wide findings and caveats: The study found TRBV5-6, TRBV5-1 and TRBV20-1 among roughly 5 TRBV segments more frequent in patients than controls.

No antigen has been assigned to these receptors. Each TCR beta cDNA library carried unique molecular identifiers. From the PCR reads, TCRdb called clonotypes with MiXCR, one entry per CDR3 protein. The sample has roughly 800,000 distinct CDR3 sequences; roughly half are singletons. The sequencing input was blood. Every receptor here comes from a girl aged 10 to 17 with multiple sclerosis.

The J gene is TRBJ2-3, the V gene TRBV7-9; 7 bases fit TRBD2. J gave up 4 bases and V 5 bases, and 9 bases lay outside the gene matches. Germline V lookup: CDR1 SEHNR, CDR2 FQNEAQ (reference sequence). The CDR3 totals 15 residues. CDR3 coding DNA: TGTGCCAGCAGCCCCCTGGGAGGGGCTCCAGATACGCAGTATTTT. It translates to CASSPLGGAPDTQYF.

This chain uses TRBV9 with TRBJ2-1, with D perhaps matching TRBD1 (6 bases). V was cut by 0 bases and J by 5 bases, with 6 bases left in between. The CDR3 contains 13 residues. Germline loops: CDR1 SGDLS, CDR2 YYNGEE. CDR3 nucleotide sequence: TGTGCCAGCAGCGTAGGGGGGCACAATGAGCAGTTCTTC. This sequence encodes CASSVGGHNEQFF.

This clonotype was seen a few times. J is TRBJ2-3 and V is TRBV20-1, with D tentatively TRBD2 (6 bases). Trimming shortened V by 0 bases and J by 1 base, and 11 bases separated the two germline ends. The CDR3 totals 15 residues. Germline CDR1 is DFQATT and CDR2 is SNEGSKA (reference sequence). The CDR3 coding sequence is TGCAGTGCTAGAGATTGGGGGAGGCGCACAGATACGCAGTATTTT. Translated, it gives CSARDWGRRTDTQYF.

In the case of this clonotype: One end of the junction is discordant with germline, which a read error may explain. The chain combines TRBV5-1 with TRBJ1-1; D is perhaps TRBD1 (5 bases). This CDR3 region has 14 residues. Looked up from germline, CDR1 is SGHRS and CDR2 is YFSETQ. The chain's CDR3 is CASSWDSQNTEAFF. The CDR3 DNA follows: TGTGCCAGCAGCTGGGACTCCCAGAACACTGAAGCTTTCTTT.

The table lists this clonotype with a few counts. This chain uses TRBV6-5 with TRBJ2-3, with a weak D call TRBD2 (6 bases). CDR1 and CDR2 from the germline V gene are MNHEY and SVGAGI. This CDR3 contains 16 residues. Trimming shortened V by 5 bases and J by 4 bases, and 19 bases separated the two germline ends. The CDR3 protein is CASSPSLASLADTQYF. CDR3 DNA: TGTGCCAGCAGTCCCAGCCTAGCGTCTCTGGCAGATACGCAGTATTTT.

The rearrangement joins TRBV5-1 to TRBJ1-2; 7 positions match TRBD1. Germline CDR1 and CDR2: SGHRS and YFSETQ. The length of the CDR3 is 16 residues. After removal of 1 base from V and 0 bases from J, the junction contained 6 bases not matched to a gene. The CDR3 region has the DNA TGCGCCAGCAGCTTGTCCCCCGGGACAGCTAACTATGGCTACACCTTC. It codes for CASSLSPGTANYGYTF. The full variable domain, with the rest looked up from reference TRBV5-1 and TRBJ1-2, is KAGVTQTPRYLIKTRGQQVTLSCSPISGHRSVSWYQQTPGQGLQFLFEYFSETQRNKGNFPGRFSGRQFSNSRSEMNVSTLELGDSALYLCASSLSPGTANYGYTFGSGTRLTVV.

V gene TRBV20-1 combines with J gene TRBJ2-1; 8 nucleotides line up with TRBD1. V dropped 5 bases and J dropped 7; count of bases not matched to a gene: 4. The CDR3 contains 12 residues. The germline V gene encodes CDR1 DFQATT and CDR2 SNEGSKA (reference sequence). The CDR3: CSAWTGWNEQFF. CDR3 nucleotides: TGCAGTGCTTGGACAGGGTGGAATGAGCAGTTCTTC.

The chain carries TRBV6-5 and TRBJ1-1; unclear D gene. CDR1 MNHEY and CDR2 SVGAGI come from the germline V gene. Deletions cut 2 bases from V and 1 base from J, with 8 bases between. This CDR3 is 14 amino acids long. The CDR3 spells CASSYGSRNTEAFF. The CDR3 DNA follows: TGTGCCAGCAGTTACGGGTCGCGGAACACTGAAGCTTTCTTT.

The chain uses TRBV5-1 and TRBJ2-2, with TRBD2 matching 12 bases. J lost 1 base, V lost 0 bases, and 1 base had no gene match. CDR3 length equals 17 residues. The germline gives CDR1 SGHRS, CDR2 YFSETQ. CDR3 protein: CASSLGTSGMNTGELFF. CDR3 sequence (DNA): TGCGCCAGCAGCTTGGGGACTAGCGGGATGAACACCGGGGAGCTGTTTTTT.

The V and J genes are TRBV20-1 and TRBJ2-1; TRBD1 matches at 11 bases. V was pared by 3 bases and J by 7 bases, with 11 bases of the junction left unmatched. Germline loops: CDR1 DFQATT, CDR2 SNEGSKA (reference sequence). This CDR3 contains 16 residues. The CDR3 coding sequence is TGCAGTGCTAGTAGGCCGGGACAGGGGGTTGAAAATGAGCAGTTCTTC. Amino acids: CSASRPGQGVENEQFF.

The V and J genes are TRBV12-3 or TRBV12-4 and TRBJ1-5; 8 nucleotides align to TRBD1. CDR3 length: 13 amino acids. Trimming cost V 9 bases and J 4 bases; bases outside gene matches: 5. This CDR3 reads CASRTGHNQPQHF. The CDR3 DNA sequence: TGTGCCAGTCGGACAGGGCATAATCAGCCCCAGCATTTT.

This chain links TRBV5-1 with TRBJ2-4, with TRBD1 matching over 12 bases. CDR1 is SGHRS and CDR2 is YFSETQ in the germline V gene. CDR3 size: 16 residues. Germline trimming cut 0 bases from V and 13 bases from J; bases unmatched to any gene: 11. This CDR3 reads CASSLGPGQGAREQYF. CDR3 nucleotide sequence: TGCGCCAGCAGCTTGGGACCGGGACAGGGGGCGCGGGAGCAGTACTTC.

V usage is TRBV5-1 and J usage is TRBJ2-1; D tentatively reads TRBD1 or TRBD2 (5 bases each). Judging by the DNA end, TRBJ2-7 fits better; the J call may be wrong. Germline CDR1 reads SGHRS; CDR2 reads YFSETQ. The CDR3 loop spans 15 amino acids. The CDR3 loop reads CASSGTASSYNEQYF. Written as DNA, the CDR3 is TGCGCCAGCAGCGGGACGGCCAGCTCCTACAATGAGCAGTACTTC.

V gene TRBV9 combines with J gene TRBJ2-3; tentatively, D is TRBD1 or TRBD2 (5 bases each). This CDR3 comprises 14 residues. Trimming took off 3 bases at V and 8 bases at J, with 16 bases between the two ends. The V gene's germline CDR1 is SGDLS and CDR2 YYNGEE. The CDR3 protein is CASSATGTSITQYF. The CDR3 DNA sequence: TGTGCCAGCAGCGCAACTGGGACCTCAATTACGCAGTATTTT.

The chain links TRBV20-1 to TRBJ2-7; D call uncertain. Between the trimmed V and J ends, which lost 5 bases and 7 bases, there was a span of 18 bases. Germline lookup yields CDR1 DFQATT and CDR2 SNEGSKA (reference sequence). The CDR3 extends over 13 amino acids. The CDR3 coding sequence is TGCAGTGCTGCACGAGACTCCCTTAGGGAGCAGTACTTC. Residues: CSAARDSLREQYF.

V is TRBV20-1 and J is TRBJ2-1, with a tentative D call TRBD2 (6 bases). Deletions cut 0 bases from V and 3 bases from J, with 15 bases between. The CDR3 is 16 residues long. The germline CDR1 and CDR2 sequences are DFQATT and SNEGSKA (reference sequence). The CDR3 loop is CSARDKGTPYYNEQFF. For the CDR3, the DNA is TGCAGTGCTAGAGATAAGGGGACTCCCTACTACAATGAGCAGTTCTTC.

The V and J genes are TRBV7-9 and TRBJ2-1; D perhaps matches TRBD2 (6 bases). This CDR3 contains 16 residues. V was trimmed by 7 bases and J by 6 bases, leaving 22 bases between them. CDR1 and CDR2 from the germline V gene are SEHNR and FQNEAQ (reference sequence). Here the CDR3 reads CASTLGVGEARNEQFF. CDR3 DNA sequence: TGTGCCAGCACCCTAGGGGTCGGGGAGGCCCGCAATGAGCAGTTCTTC.

The chain recombines TRBV7-9 with TRBJ2-5, with 7 nucleotides matching TRBD1. CDR1 and CDR2 (germline): SEHNR, FQNEAQ (reference sequence). This CDR3 is 17 amino acids long. Trimming at V came to 4 bases and at J to 5 bases, leaving 16 bases not matched to a gene. This CDR3 is CASSSSAGNRGCETQYF. In nucleotides, the CDR3 is TGTGCCAGCAGCTCCTCCGCCGGGAACAGGGGTTGTGAGACCCAGTACTTC.

The chain joins TRBV7-2 to TRBJ2-3, with 7 bases identical to TRBD2. CDR1 is SGHTA, CDR2 FQGNSA, per germline. The CDR3 spans 15 residues. V lost 5 bases to trimming and J lost 6 bases; unmatched junction nucleotides: 11. CDR3 in amino acids: CASSPGYTSADTQYF. The CDR3 region has the DNA TGTGCCAGCAGCCCAGGTTACACTAGCGCCGATACGCAGTATTTT.